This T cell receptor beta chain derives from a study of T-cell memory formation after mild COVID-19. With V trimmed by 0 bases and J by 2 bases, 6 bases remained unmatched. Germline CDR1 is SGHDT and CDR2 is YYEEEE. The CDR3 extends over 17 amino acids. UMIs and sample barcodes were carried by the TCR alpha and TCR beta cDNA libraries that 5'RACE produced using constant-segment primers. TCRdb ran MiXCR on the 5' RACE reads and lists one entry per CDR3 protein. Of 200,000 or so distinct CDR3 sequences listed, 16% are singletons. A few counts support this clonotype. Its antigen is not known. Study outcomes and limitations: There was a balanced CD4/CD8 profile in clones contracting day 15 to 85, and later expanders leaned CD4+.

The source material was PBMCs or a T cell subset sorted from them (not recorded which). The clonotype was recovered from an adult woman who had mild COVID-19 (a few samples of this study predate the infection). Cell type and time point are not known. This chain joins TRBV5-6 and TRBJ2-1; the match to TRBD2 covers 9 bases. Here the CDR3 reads CASSLGGLAGTYNEQFF. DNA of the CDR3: TGTGCCAGCAGCTTGGGAGGCCTAGCGGGAACCTACAATGAGCAGTTCTTC.